The text below deals with one T cell receptor beta chain. Its antigen is not identified. The data were produced by immunoSEQ multiplex PCR, yet TCRdb's version contains in-frame clones alone and is incomplete. The data show over 60,000 clones, 84% seen once. Trimming removed 2 bases at V and 3 bases at J, with 8 bases between. Germline V lookup: CDR1 MNHEY, CDR2 SMNVEV (reference sequence). The CDR3 loop spans 13 amino acids. This sample stems from a study of OX40 agonist ivuxolimab in advanced cancers. Whole-study context: Cohort: about 82% men, mean age about 60, aged about 23 to 80. Study observations and caveats: Both CD4+ and CD8+ T cell populations in blood had undergone clonal expansion by week 6 at 0.1 to 3.0 mg/kg.

The input for sequencing was CD4+ or CD8+ T cells sorted from blood, taken in a trial of the OX40 agonist ivuxolimab. V is TRBV27 and J is TRBJ2-7; D is possibly TRBD1 (5 bases). The sequence came from an adult with an advanced solid tumor such as melanoma, head and neck, liver or kidney cancer. The CDR3 coding sequence is TGTGCCAGCAGTTTAAACAGGTACTACGAGCAGTACTTC. This gives the protein CASSLNRYYEQYF.